The next 19 T cell receptor beta chains were all read from a single sample in a study of T cell responses to AZD1222 COVID-19 vaccine. Method: immunoSEQ multiplex PCR; TCRdb's copy keeps in-frame clones and lacks some. Of approximately 92,000 clones listed, about 90% are singletons. The sequencing here drew on peripheral blood, taken on day 0 of AZD1222 vaccination. These receptors originate from an adult in good health.

This clone was counted a single time. The chain combines TRBV6-5 with TRBJ1-3; no definite D call. This CDR3 has 16 amino acids. The V gene lost 0 bases and the J gene lost 0 bases, with 9 bases spanning the gap. The germline V gene encodes CDR1 MNHEY and CDR2 SVGAGI. In DNA, the CDR3 is TGTGCCAGCAGTTACTCGGGTCGAAGCTCTGGAAACACCATATATTTT. Amino acids: CASSYSGRSSGNTIYF.

This chain uses TRBV30 with TRBJ2-7, with TRBD2 matching over 10 bases. Unmatched junction bases numbered 5, after V lost 2 bases and J lost 7 bases. The CDR3 loop spans 13 amino acids. Germline V lookup: CDR1 GTSNPN, CDR2 SVGIG (reference sequence). The CDR3 loop reads CAWSYASGREQYV. The CDR3 DNA reads TGTGCCTGGAGTTACGCTAGCGGGAGAGAGCAGTACGTC.

This clone was seen only a few times. V is TRBV4-3 and J is TRBJ2-7; 8 positions match TRBD1. The ends lost 1 base at V and 6 bases at J; junction bases unmatched: 11. The CDR3 has 16 residues. The germline gives CDR1 LGHNA, CDR2 YSLEER. For the CDR3, the DNA is TGCGCCAGCAGCCAAGTTCTCAGGGGGCTAGGGGGCGAGCAGTACTTC. Encoded protein: CASSQVLRGLGGEQYF.

The chain is built from TRBV6-4 and TRBJ2-7; no firm D call. The V and J ends lost 5 bases and 6 bases respectively, with 23 bases between them. Germline lookup yields CDR1 MRHNA and CDR2 SNTAGT. CDR3 size: 16 residues. CDR3 in amino acids: CASSPPHLQNHREQYV. The CDR3 coding sequence is TGTGCCAGCAGTCCGCCCCATCTGCAAAACCATCGCGAGCAGTACGTC.

The chain recombines TRBV6-5 with TRBJ1-6; D unclear. V lost 10 bases, J lost 7 bases, and 11 bases lay in between. Germline CDR1 MNHEY, CDR2 SVGAGI. The CDR3 loop spans 12 amino acids. The CDR3, as DNA: TGTGCCACCGGGTCGCCAAATTCACCCCTCCACTTT. Its protein is CATGSPNSPLHF.

This chain connects TRBV24-1 to TRBJ2-2; possibly TRBD1 or TRBD2 for D (6 bases each). The CDR3 is 14 residues long. The V gene lost 3 bases and the J gene lost 4 bases, with 8 bases spanning the gap. Germline assignment: CDR1 KGHDR and CDR2 SFDVKD. CDR3 DNA: TGTGCCACCAGTGATGAGGGGGGCACCGGGGAGCTGTTTTTT. Encoded protein: CATSDEGGTGELFF.

This chain connects TRBV6-5 to TRBJ1-2, with D perhaps TRBD1 (6 bases). The CDR3 covers 15 residues. V dropped 0 bases and J dropped 8 bases, with 16 bases sitting between them. Germline-derived CDR1 and CDR2 are MNHEY and SVGAGI. The CDR3 nucleotides are TGTGCCAGCAGTTACTCTTGGACAGACCCTCTCGGCTACACCTTC. It codes for CASSYSWTDPLGYTF.

This clone was seen just once. The V and J genes are TRBV11-3 and TRBJ1-3, with a weak D call TRBD1 (6 bases). Germline V CDR1 and CDR2: SGHNT, YENEEA. The germline V and J ends were trimmed by 4 bases and 4 bases, with 11 bases remaining between them. The CDR3 covers 14 residues. CDR3 coding DNA: TGTGCCAGCAGCTCGACAACAGGGGGAAACACCATATATTTT. It codes for CASSSTTGGNTIYF.

This clone has a single count. Since a much larger clone is just one base distant, this may be a read error. The chain joins TRBV11-3 to TRBJ2-3; 9 nucleotides agree with TRBD1. The germline gives CDR1 SGHNT, CDR2 YENEEA. The CDR3 runs 19 residues. J was trimmed by 3 bases and V by 5 bases; bases with no gene match: 18. CDR3 protein: CASSPLIRADRGPTDTQYF. CDR3 nucleotides: TGTGCCAGCAGCCCACTCATAAGGGCGGACAGGGGCCCGACAGATACGCAGTATTTT.

This clone was observed a few times. The V and J genes are TRBV6-4 and TRBJ2-1, with 12 positions matching TRBD2. This CDR3 contains 17 residues. Trimming took 4 bases from V and 2 from J; bases not matched to a gene: 6. The germline V gene encodes CDR1 MRHNA and CDR2 SNTAGT. Here the CDR3 reads CASSAPRTSGTYNEQFF. For the CDR3, the DNA is TGTGCCAGCAGTGCCCCTAGGACTAGCGGGACCTACAATGAGCAGTTCTTC.

The V and J genes are TRBV3-1 (or the pseudogene TRBV3-2) and TRBJ2-7; D unresolved. Trimming pared 9 bases from V and 5 bases from J, leaving 8 bases between. The CDR3 runs to 10 residues. Germline V CDR1 and CDR2: LGHDT, YNNKEL (reference sequence). This CDR3 is CARKSDEQYV. CDR3 coding DNA: TGTGCCAGGAAAAGTGACGAGCAGTACGTC.

This clone occurred a few times. The chain links TRBV19 to TRBJ1-5; TRBD1 matches 7 bases. Trimming cost V 6 bases and J 3 bases; bases outside gene matches: 11. This CDR3 region has 16 residues. Germline CDR1 LNHDA, CDR2 SQIVND (reference sequence). CDR3 sequence reads: CASRQPRQGPNQPQHF. CDR3 DNA sequence: TGTGCCAGTAGGCAGCCCCGACAGGGACCCAATCAGCCCCAGCATTTT.

V is TRBV4-1 and J is TRBJ1-4, with 9 bases aligning to TRBD1. Germline values: CDR1 MGHRA, CDR2 YSYEKL. The CDR3 consists of 14 residues. V dropped 6 bases and J dropped 6; count of bases not matched to a gene: 5. The CDR3, as DNA: TGCGCCAGCAGGAAACAGGGGGCGGATGAAAAACTGTTTTTT. Amino acid sequence: CASRKQGADEKLFF.

This chain links TRBV2 with TRBJ1-2, with 8 bases matching TRBD1. Per germline, CDR1 SNHLY and CDR2 FYNNEI. This CDR3 contains 12 residues. V was pared by 6 bases and J by 6 bases, with 3 bases of the junction left unmatched. DNA of the CDR3: TGTGCCAGCAGGGACAGGGTCCATGGCTACACCTTC. This translates into CASRDRVHGYTF.

V usage is TRBV10-2 and J usage is TRBJ1-5, with a tentative D call TRBD1 (6 bases). Trimming pared 1 base from V and 1 base from J, leaving 8 bases between. Germline V gene lookup returns CDR1 WSHSY and CDR2 SAAADI. There are 15 residues in the CDR3. CDR3 loop: CASSEWGASNQPQHF. The CDR3 coding sequence is TGCGCCAGCAGTGAGTGGGGGGCGAGCAATCAGCCCCAGCATTTT.

The chain is built from TRBV11-2 and TRBJ1-2, with TRBD1 identical over 9 bases. The germline gives CDR1 SGHAT, CDR2 FQNNGV. CDR3 length: 16 residues. After removal of 2 bases from V and 5 bases from J, the junction contained 9 bases not matched to a gene. CDR3 residues: CASSLPAWDREYGYTF. The CDR3 bases are TGTGCCAGCAGCTTACCGGCCTGGGACAGGGAATATGGCTACACCTTC.

This clone showed up just a few times. This sequence joins TRBV7-9 and TRBJ1-1; D may be TRBD1 (5 bases). Trimming removed 3 bases from V and 0 bases from J, with 11 bases in between. The CDR3 is 15 amino acids. Germline CDR1 is SEHNR and CDR2 is FQNEAQ (reference sequence). The CDR3 loop reads CASSFSGDLNTEAFF. The CDR3 DNA follows: TGTGCCAGCAGCTTTAGCGGGGACCTGAACACTGAAGCTTTCTTT.

V gene TRBV5-6 combines with J gene TRBJ1-3, with 7 bases fitting TRBD1. The CDR3 contains 15 residues. Germline loops: CDR1 SGHDT, CDR2 YYEEEE. V dropped 2 bases and J dropped 3; count of bases not matched to a gene: 5. The CDR3 sequence: CASSFNDRVGNTIYF. The CDR3 DNA reads as TGTGCCAGCAGCTTTAACGACAGGGTTGGAAACACCATATATTTT.

This clone was detected only once. Mismatch with germline at one junction end may stem from a read error. The rearrangement uses TRBV5-1 and TRBJ1-1; the D gene is possibly TRBD1 (5 bases). CDR1 is SGHRS, CDR2 YFSETQ, per germline. The CDR3 extends over 16 amino acids. The CDR3 region has the DNA TGTGCCAGCAGCTTGGAAGGGGCCGGGGGAGGCACTGAAGCTTTCTTT. Protein product: CASSLEGAGGGTEAFF.